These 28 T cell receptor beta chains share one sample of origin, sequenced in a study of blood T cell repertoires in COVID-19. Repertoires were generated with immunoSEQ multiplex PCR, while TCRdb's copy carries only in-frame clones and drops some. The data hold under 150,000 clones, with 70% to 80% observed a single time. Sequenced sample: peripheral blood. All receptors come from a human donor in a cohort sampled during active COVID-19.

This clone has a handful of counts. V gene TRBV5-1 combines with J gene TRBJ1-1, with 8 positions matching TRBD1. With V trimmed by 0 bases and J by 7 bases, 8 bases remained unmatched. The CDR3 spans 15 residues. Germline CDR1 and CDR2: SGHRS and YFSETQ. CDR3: CASSLEAGGIGEAFF. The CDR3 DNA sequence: TGCGCCAGCAGCTTGGAGGCAGGGGGCATCGGTGAAGCTTTCTTT.

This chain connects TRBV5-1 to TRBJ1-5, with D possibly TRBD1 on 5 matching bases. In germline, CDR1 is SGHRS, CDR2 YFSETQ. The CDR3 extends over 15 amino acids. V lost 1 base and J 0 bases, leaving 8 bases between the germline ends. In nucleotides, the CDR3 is TGCGCCAGCAGCTTGACAGGTTATAGCAATCAGCCCCAGCATTTT. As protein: CASSLTGYSNQPQHF.

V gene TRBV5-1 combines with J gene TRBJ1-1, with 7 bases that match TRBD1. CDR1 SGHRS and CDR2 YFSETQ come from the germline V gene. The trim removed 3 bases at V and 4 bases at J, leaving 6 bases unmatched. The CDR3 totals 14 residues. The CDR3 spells CASSSLTGFTEAFF. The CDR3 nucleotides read TGCGCCAGCAGCTCCCTGACAGGGTTCACTGAAGCTTTCTTT.

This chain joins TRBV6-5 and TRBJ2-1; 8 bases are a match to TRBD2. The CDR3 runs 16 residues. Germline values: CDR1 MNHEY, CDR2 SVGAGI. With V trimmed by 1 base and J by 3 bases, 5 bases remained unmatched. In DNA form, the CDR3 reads TGTGCCAGCAGTTACTTCGGTCTAGCGGGCTACAATGAGCAGTTCTTC. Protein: CASSYFGLAGYNEQFF.

As DNA, the CDR3 is TGTGCCAGCAGCGCGGCCGGGACAAAAGGTCAGCCCCAGCATTTT. Residues: CASSAAGTKGQPQHF. The rearrangement joins TRBV7-6 to TRBJ1-5, with D maybe TRBD1 (6 bases). Germline CDR1 and CDR2: SGHVS and FNYEAQ. The V end was cut by 5 bases, the J end by 6 bases, with 17 bases between. The CDR3 totals 15 residues.

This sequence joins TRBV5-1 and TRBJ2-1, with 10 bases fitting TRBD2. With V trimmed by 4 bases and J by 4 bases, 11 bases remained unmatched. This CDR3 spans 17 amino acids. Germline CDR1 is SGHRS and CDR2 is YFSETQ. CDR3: CASSLLGVAGGYNEQFF. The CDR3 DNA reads TGCGCCAGCAGCCTCCTTGGGGTAGCGGGGGGATACAATGAGCAGTTCTTC.

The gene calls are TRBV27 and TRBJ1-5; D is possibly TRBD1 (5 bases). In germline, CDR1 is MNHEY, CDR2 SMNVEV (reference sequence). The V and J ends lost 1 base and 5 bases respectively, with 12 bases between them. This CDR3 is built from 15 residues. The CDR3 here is CASSLWAGMDQPQHF. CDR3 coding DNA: TGTGCCAGCAGTTTATGGGCAGGGATGGATCAGCCCCAGCATTTT.

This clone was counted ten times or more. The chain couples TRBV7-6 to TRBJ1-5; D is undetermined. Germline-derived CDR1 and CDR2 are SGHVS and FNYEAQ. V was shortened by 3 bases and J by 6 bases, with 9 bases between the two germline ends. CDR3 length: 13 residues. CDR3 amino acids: CASSLQIGQPQHF. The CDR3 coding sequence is TGTGCCAGCAGCTTGCAGATTGGTCAGCCCCAGCATTTT.

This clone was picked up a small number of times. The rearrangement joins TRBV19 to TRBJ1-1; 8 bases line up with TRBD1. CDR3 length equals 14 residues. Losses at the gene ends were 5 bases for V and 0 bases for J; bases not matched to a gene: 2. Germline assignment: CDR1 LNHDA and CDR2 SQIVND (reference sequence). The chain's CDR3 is CASSVGQVNTEAFF. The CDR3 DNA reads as TGTGCCAGTAGTGTGGGACAGGTGAACACTGAAGCTTTCTTT.

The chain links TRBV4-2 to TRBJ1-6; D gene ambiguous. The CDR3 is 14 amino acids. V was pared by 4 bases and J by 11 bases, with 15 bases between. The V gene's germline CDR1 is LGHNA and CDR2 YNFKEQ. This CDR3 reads CASSPDGGVAPLHF. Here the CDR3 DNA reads TGTGCCAGCAGCCCGGACGGCGGGGTAGCACCCCTCCACTTT.

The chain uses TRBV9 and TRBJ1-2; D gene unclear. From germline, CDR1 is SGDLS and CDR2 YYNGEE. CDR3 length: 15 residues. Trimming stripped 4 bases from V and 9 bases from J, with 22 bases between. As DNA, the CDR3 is TGTGCCAGCAGCCTGACGCCCGGGGTCCAAGAACGCTACACCTTC. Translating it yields CASSLTPGVQERYTF.

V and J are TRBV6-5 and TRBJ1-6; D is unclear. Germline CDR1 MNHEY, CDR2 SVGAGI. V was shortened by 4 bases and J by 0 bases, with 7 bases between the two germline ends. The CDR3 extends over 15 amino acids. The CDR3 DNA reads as TGTGCCAGCAGTTGGAGGAGCTCCTATAATTCACCCCTCCACTTT. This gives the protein CASSWRSSYNSPLHF.

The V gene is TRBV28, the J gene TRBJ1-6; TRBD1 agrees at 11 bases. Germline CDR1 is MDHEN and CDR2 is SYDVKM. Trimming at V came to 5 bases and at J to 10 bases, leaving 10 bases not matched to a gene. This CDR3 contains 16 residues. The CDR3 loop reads CASSPNYGQGASPLHF. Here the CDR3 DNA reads TGTGCCAGCAGTCCGAATTATGGACAGGGGGCATCACCCCTCCACTTT.

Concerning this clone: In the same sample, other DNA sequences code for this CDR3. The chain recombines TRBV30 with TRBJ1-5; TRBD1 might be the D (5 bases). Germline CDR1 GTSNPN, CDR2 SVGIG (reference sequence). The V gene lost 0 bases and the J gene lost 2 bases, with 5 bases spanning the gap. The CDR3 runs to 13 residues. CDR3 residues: CAWSVQGNQPQHF. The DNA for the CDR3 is TGTGCCTGGAGTGTACAGGGCAATCAGCCCCAGCATTTT.

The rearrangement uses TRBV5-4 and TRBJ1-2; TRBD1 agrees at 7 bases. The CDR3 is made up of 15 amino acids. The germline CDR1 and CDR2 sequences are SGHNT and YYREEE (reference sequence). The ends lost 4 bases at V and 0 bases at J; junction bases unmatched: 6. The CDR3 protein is CASSPQGRSNYGYTF. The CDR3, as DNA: TGTGCCAGCAGCCCACAGGGGCGCTCTAACTATGGCTACACCTTC. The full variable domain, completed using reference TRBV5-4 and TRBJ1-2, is ETGVTQSPTHLIKTRGQQVTLRCSSQSGHNTVSWYQQALGQGPQFIFQYYREEENGRGNFPPRFSGLQFPNYSSELNVNALELDDSALYLCASSPQGRSNYGYTFGSGTRLTVV.

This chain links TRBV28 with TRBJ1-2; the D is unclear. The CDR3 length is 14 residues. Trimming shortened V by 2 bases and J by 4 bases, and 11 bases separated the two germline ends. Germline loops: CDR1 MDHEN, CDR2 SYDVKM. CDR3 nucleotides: TGTGCCAGCAGTTTACCGAGGGTCCTCTATGGCTACACCTTC. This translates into CASSLPRVLYGYTF.

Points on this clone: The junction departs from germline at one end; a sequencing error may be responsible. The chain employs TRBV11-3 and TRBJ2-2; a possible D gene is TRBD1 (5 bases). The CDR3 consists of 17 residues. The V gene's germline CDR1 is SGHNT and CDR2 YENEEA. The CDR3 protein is CASSSSRSKGNAGELFF. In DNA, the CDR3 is TGTGCCAGCAGCTCTTCTCGGTCGAAGGGGAACGCCGGGGAGCTGTTTTTT. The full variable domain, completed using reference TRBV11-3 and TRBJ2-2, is EAGVVQSPRYKIIEKKQPVAFWCNPISGHNTLYWYLQNLGQGPELLIRYENEEAVDDSQLPKDRFSAERLKGVDSTLKIQPAELGDSAVYLCASSSSRSKGNAGELFFGEGSRLTVL.

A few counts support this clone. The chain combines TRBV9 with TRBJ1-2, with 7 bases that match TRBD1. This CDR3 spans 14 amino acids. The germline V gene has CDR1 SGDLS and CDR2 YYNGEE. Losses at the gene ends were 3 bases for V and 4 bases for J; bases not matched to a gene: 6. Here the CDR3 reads CASSASGTVYGYTF. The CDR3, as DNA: TGTGCCAGCAGCGCATCCGGGACAGTCTATGGCTACACCTTC.

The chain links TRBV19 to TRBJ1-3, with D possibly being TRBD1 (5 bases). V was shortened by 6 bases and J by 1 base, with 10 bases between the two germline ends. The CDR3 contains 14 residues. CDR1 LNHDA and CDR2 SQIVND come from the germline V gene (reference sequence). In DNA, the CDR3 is TGTGCCAGTAGACAACAGGAGTCTGGAAACACCATATATTTT. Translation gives CASRQQESGNTIYF.

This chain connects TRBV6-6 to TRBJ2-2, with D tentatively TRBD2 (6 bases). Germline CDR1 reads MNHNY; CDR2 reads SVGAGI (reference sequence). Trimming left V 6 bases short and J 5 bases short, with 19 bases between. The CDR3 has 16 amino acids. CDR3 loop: CASSTFGTSGTGELFF. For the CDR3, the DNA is TGTGCCAGCAGCACTTTCGGGACTTCGGGGACCGGGGAGCTGTTTTTT.

The CDR3 bases are TGTGCCAGCGGAGGGGGCAGTTGGAATGAGCAGTTCTTC. Encoded protein: CASGGGSWNEQFF. The chain couples TRBV7-9 to TRBJ2-1, with a weak D call TRBD1 (7 bases). V was cut by 8 bases and J by 7 bases, with 15 bases left in between. Germline CDR1 reads SEHNR; CDR2 reads FQNEAQ (reference sequence). The CDR3 consists of 13 residues.

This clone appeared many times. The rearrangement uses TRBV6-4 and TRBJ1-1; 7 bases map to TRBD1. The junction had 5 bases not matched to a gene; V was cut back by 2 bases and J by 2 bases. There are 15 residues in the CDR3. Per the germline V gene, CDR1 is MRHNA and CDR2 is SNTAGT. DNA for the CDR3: TGTGCCAGCAGTGACGGGGGACAGAGAAACACTGAAGCTTTCTTT. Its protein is CASSDGGQRNTEAFF.

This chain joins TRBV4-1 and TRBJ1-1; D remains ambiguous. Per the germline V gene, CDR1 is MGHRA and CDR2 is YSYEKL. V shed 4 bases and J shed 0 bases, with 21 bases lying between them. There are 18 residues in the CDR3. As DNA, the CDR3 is TGCGCCAGCAGCCTAAACGGCGGCAGCCTCCCCATGAACACTGAAGCTTTCTTT. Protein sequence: CASSLNGGSLPMNTEAFF.

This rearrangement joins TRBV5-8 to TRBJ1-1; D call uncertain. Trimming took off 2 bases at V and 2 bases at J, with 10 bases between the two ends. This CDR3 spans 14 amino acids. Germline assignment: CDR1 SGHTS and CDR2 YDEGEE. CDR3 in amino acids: CASSFRGHNTEAFF. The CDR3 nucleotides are TGTGCCAGCAGCTTTCGAGGCCATAACACTGAAGCTTTCTTT.

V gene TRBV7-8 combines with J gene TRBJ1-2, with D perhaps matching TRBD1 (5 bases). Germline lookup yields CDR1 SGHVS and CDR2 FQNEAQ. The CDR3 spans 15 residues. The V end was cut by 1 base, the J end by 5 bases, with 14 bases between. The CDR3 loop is CASSLGVGTEYGYTF. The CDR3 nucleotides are TGTGCCAGCAGCTTAGGGGTCGGGACTGAATATGGCTACACCTTC.

The CDR3 DNA reads TGTGCCAGCTCCCCGGGAGACGCCATTCAGTACTTC. Translation gives CASSPGDAIQYF. The chain combines TRBV18 with TRBJ2-4, with D perhaps matching TRBD2 (6 bases). Deletions cut 6 bases from V and 9 bases from J, with 12 bases between. Per germline, CDR1 KGHSH and CDR2 LQKENI. The CDR3 extends over 12 amino acids. The whole variable domain, filled in from reference TRBV18 and TRBJ2-4, reads NAGVMQNPRHLVRRRGQEARLRCSPMKGHSHVYWYRQLPEEGLKFMVYLQKENIIDESGMPKERFSAEFPKEGPSILRIQQVVRGDSAAYFCASSPGDAIQYFGAGTRLSVL.

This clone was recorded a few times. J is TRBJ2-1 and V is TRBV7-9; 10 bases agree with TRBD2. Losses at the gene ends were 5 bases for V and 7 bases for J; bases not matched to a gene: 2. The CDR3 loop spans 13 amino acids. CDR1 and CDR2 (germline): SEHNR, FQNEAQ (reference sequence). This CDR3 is CASSPAGGNEQFF. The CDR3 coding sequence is TGTGCCAGCAGCCCAGCGGGGGGGAATGAGCAGTTCTTC.

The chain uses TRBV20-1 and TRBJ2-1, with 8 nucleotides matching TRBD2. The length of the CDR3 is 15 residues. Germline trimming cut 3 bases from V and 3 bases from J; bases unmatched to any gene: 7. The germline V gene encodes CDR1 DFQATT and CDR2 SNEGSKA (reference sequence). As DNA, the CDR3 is TGCAGTGCTAGTCCCGCTAGCGGGCTCTACAATGAGCAGTTCTTC. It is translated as CSASPASGLYNEQFF.